Shown below are 18 T cell receptor beta chains from a single sample sequenced in a study of OX40 agonist ivuxolimab in advanced cancers. Some clones are missing from TCRdb's copy, which holds only in-frame ones; the method was immunoSEQ multiplex PCR. The profile shows around 40,000 clones, around 87% of them singletons. Source: CD4+ or CD8+ T cells sorted from blood, taken in a trial of the OX40 agonist ivuxolimab. These receptors were obtained from an adult with an advanced solid tumor such as melanoma, head and neck, liver or kidney cancer.

This clone has only one observation. V is TRBV7-8 and J is TRBJ2-5, with D perhaps given as TRBD1 or TRBD2 (6 bases each). The CDR3 sequence is 14 residues long. Trimming removed 6 bases from V and 4 bases from J, with 15 bases in between. Germline CDR1 is SGHVS and CDR2 is FQNEAQ. The CDR3 DNA sequence: TGTGCCAGCAGACTAGCAGGGGTGGGAGAGACCCAGTACTTC. Translation gives CASRLAGVGETQYF.

This sequence joins TRBV29-1 and TRBJ2-7; D ambiguous. CDR1 is SQVTM, CDR2 ANQGSEA, per germline. The CDR3 totals 11 residues. The ends were cut back, 4 bases at V and 4 bases at J, with 8 bases in the middle. CDR3 nucleotides: TGCAGCGTTGCCTTCAATTACGAGCAGTACTTC. It encodes CSVAFNYEQYF.

DNA of the CDR3: TGTGCCAGCTCACCGTGGGAGGCCACCTACGAGCAGTACTTC. It is translated as CASSPWEATYEQYF. The chain combines TRBV18 with TRBJ2-7; possibly TRBD2 for D (6 bases). The CDR3 length is 14 residues. CDR1 is KGHSH and CDR2 is LQKENI in the germline V gene. V was pared by 3 bases and J by 2 bases, with 11 bases between.

The J gene is TRBJ2-1, the V gene TRBV28; 11 nucleotides agree with TRBD2. This CDR3 has 16 residues. Germline V gives CDR1 MDHEN, CDR2 SYDVKM. With V trimmed by 5 bases and J by 5 bases, 8 bases remained unmatched. CDR3 in DNA: TGTGCCAGCAGTATCGCCGGGACTAGCGGCAACAATGAGCAGTTCTTC. Amino acids: CASSIAGTSGNNEQFF.

This clone was detected a few times. This chain uses TRBV20-1 with TRBJ1-1; the D is unclear. Germline-derived CDR1 and CDR2 are DFQATT and SNEGSKA (reference sequence). V shed 5 bases and J shed 6 bases, with 10 bases lying between them. The CDR3 covers 11 residues. The CDR3 DNA reads TGCAGTGCTTCTCGGGTCTCTGAAGCTTTCTTT. This gives the protein CSASRVSEAFF.

V gene TRBV19 combines with J gene TRBJ2-3; D remains unclear. Germline V gene data show CDR1 as LNHDA and CDR2 as SQIVND (reference sequence). V lost 6 bases to trimming and J lost 2 bases, with 9 bases between them. The CDR3 length is 13 residues. The CDR3 sequence: CASRVNPTDTQYF. CDR3 nucleotide sequence: TGTGCCAGTAGGGTCAACCCCACAGATACGCAGTATTTT.

The chain recombines TRBV7-9 with TRBJ2-5, with TRBD1 matching 8 bases. Trimming at V came to 2 bases and at J to 9 bases, leaving 20 bases not matched to a gene. Germline CDR1 is SEHNR and CDR2 is FQNEAQ (reference sequence). The CDR3 is 18 amino acids. The CDR3 DNA follows: TGTGCCAGCAGCTTATTTACAGGACAGGGACAGGCCGGCAAGTCCCAGTACTTC. It translates to CASSLFTGQGQAGKSQYF.

V gene TRBV5-6 combines with J gene TRBJ2-7; D unresolved. This CDR3 comprises 15 residues. Germline-derived CDR1 and CDR2 are SGHDT and YYEEEE. V lost 3 bases and J lost 7, with 20 bases in between. The CDR3: CASSYRARFSREQYF. CDR3 DNA sequence: TGTGCCAGCAGCTACCGGGCGCGCTTTTCTCGGGAGCAGTACTTC.

This clone was seen more than once but under ten times. The chain has TRBV2 and TRBJ2-1; D is unclear. The germline V gene has CDR1 SNHLY and CDR2 FYNNEI. Trimming took 7 bases from V and 3 from J, leaving 7 bases between them. The length of the CDR3 is 12 residues. As DNA, the CDR3 is TGTGCCAGCAATAGGGACTACAATGAGCAGTTCTTC. It codes for CASNRDYNEQFF.

This clone was seen once. The genes are TRBV2 and TRBJ2-5; 8 nucleotides line up with TRBD1. Germline CDR1 is SNHLY and CDR2 is FYNNEI. V shed 7 bases and J 2 bases; nucleotides not matched to a gene: 15. The CDR3 extends over 17 amino acids. The DNA for the CDR3 is TGTGCCAGCAATGGGGGGTTAGACAGGGGCATTCAAGAGACCCAGTACTTC. As protein: CASNGGLDRGIQETQYF.

The chain has TRBV5-5 and TRBJ2-1, with a weak D call TRBD1 (6 bases). V lost 4 bases and J 4 bases, leaving 15 bases between the germline ends. Germline CDR1 reads SGHKS; CDR2 reads YYEKEE (reference sequence). The CDR3 loop spans 15 amino acids. In DNA, the CDR3 is TGTGCCAGCAGCCGACAGGTCTCTAATTACAATGAGCAGTTCTTC. It yields the protein CASSRQVSNYNEQFF.

V gene TRBV6-5 combines with J gene TRBJ2-7; possibly TRBD2 for D (6 bases). Trimming took off 6 bases at V and 4 bases at J, with 13 bases between the two ends. CDR3 length: 13 residues. Germline V gene data show CDR1 as MNHEY and CDR2 as SVGAGI. The CDR3, as DNA: TGTGCCAGCAGGAGCGGGTCCCAGTACGAGCAGTACTTC. Translated: CASRSGSQYEQYF.

V and J are TRBV23-1 and TRBJ1-2; D unresolved. TRBV23-1 is marked as an open reading frame, function uncertain. There are 12 residues in the CDR3. V shed 4 bases and J shed 7 bases, with 10 bases lying between them. CDR3 amino acids: CASSPGRSGYTF. CDR3 nucleotide sequence: TGCGCCAGCAGTCCTGGGAGGTCTGGCTACACCTTC.

This clone was recorded only once. This chain connects TRBV4-1 to TRBJ2-5, with TRBD1 identical over 8 bases. CDR1 is MGHRA and CDR2 is YSYEKL in the germline V gene. Trimming at V came to 4 bases and at J to 5 bases, leaving 3 bases not matched to a gene. The CDR3 runs 13 residues. The CDR3 reads CASSPTGGETQYF. The CDR3 coding sequence is TGCGCCAGCAGCCCTACAGGGGGTGAGACCCAGTACTTC.

The chain couples TRBV14 to TRBJ2-6; D is unclear. The CDR3 is made up of 15 amino acids. The germline CDR1 and CDR2 sequences are SGHDN and FVKESK. V was shortened by 4 bases and J by 0 bases, with 7 bases between the two germline ends. The CDR3 reads CASSRTYSGANVLTF. The CDR3 nucleotides read TGTGCCAGCAGCCGGACGTACTCTGGGGCCAACGTCCTGACTTTC.

This rearrangement joins TRBV7-2 to TRBJ2-7, with D uncertain. V was trimmed by 2 bases and J by 4 bases, leaving 9 bases between them. Per germline, CDR1 SGHTA and CDR2 FQGNSA. The CDR3 runs to 13 residues. CDR3 bases: TGTGCCAGCAGCTTAATTAGGAGATACGAGCAGTACTTC. Residues: CASSLIRRYEQYF.

The V call is TRBV7-2, the J call TRBJ2-1, with D possibly TRBD2 on 5 matching bases. Trimming removed 4 bases from V and 3 bases from J, with 13 bases in between. The CDR3 covers 15 residues. The V gene's germline CDR1 is SGHTA and CDR2 FQGNSA. CDR3 region: CASSSGVALYNEQFF. The CDR3 DNA is TGTGCCAGCAGCTCCGGAGTAGCGCTCTACAATGAGCAGTTCTTC.

For the CDR3, the DNA is TGTGCCAGCAGCCGGGGACAGGGGTACGAGCAGTACTTC. Its translation: CASSRGQGYEQYF. V and J are TRBV11-2 and TRBJ2-7; TRBD1 aligns across 10 bases. Germline V lookup: CDR1 SGHAT, CDR2 FQNNGV. This CDR3 spans 13 amino acids. V lost 5 bases to trimming and J lost 4 bases; unmatched junction nucleotides: 2. The full variable domain, with the rest looked up from reference TRBV11-2 and TRBJ2-7, is EAGVAQSPRYKIIEKRQSVAFWCNPISGHATLYWYQQILGQGPKLLIQFQNNGVVDDSQLPKDRFSAERLKGVDSTLKIQPAKLEDSAVYLCASSRGQGYEQYFGPGTRLTVT.